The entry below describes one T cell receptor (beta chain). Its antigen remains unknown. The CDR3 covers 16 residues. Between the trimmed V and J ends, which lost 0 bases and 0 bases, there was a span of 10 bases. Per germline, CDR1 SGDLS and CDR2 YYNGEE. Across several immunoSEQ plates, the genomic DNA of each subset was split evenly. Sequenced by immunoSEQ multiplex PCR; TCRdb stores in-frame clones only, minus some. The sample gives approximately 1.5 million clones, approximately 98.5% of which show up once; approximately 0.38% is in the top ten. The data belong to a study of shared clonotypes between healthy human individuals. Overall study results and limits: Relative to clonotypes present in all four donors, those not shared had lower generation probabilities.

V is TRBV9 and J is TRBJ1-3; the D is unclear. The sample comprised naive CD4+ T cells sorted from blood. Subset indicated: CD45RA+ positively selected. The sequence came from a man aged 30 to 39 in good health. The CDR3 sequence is CASSVEGLRSGNTIYF. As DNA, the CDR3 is TGTGCCAGCAGCGTAGAAGGCCTCCGCTCTGGAAACACCATATATTTT.